One sample yielded the 17 T cell receptor beta chains listed below, sequenced in a study of CD8+ T cells in alopecia areata. The sequencing template was cDNA reverse transcribed from extracted RNA. This table comes from immunoSEQ multiplex PCR, and its TCRdb copy is limited to in-frame clones, with some not included. Here the sample spans about 180,000 clones, roughly 70% being singletons. The sequences come from CD8+ T cells sorted from blood, collected at week 0. These receptors were collected from a human donor with alopecia areata.

A few counts support this clone. The CDR3 DNA is TGTGCCAGCAGCGGGAACACCGGGGAGCTGTTTTTT. Amino acid sequence: CASSGNTGELFF. V usage is TRBV7-9 and J usage is TRBJ2-2; unclear D gene. The CDR3 is 12 residues long. Trimming took off 5 bases at V and 1 base at J, with 2 bases between the two ends. From germline, CDR1 is SEHNR and CDR2 FQNEAQ (reference sequence). The entire variable domain, with the rest obtained from reference TRBV7-9 and TRBJ2-2, is as follows: DTGVSQNPRHKITKRGQNVTFRCDPISEHNRLYWYRQTLGQGPEFLTYFQNEAQLEKSRLLSDRFSAERPKGSFSTLEIQRTEQGDSAMYLCASSGNTGELFFGEGSRLTVL.

The count of this clone is one. The rearrangement joins TRBV11-2 to TRBJ2-5; D perhaps matches TRBD2 (5 bases). There are 14 residues in the CDR3. The germline gives CDR1 SGHAT, CDR2 FQNNGV. V was trimmed by 5 bases and J by 2 bases, leaving 12 bases between them. The CDR3 here is CASSLGLGQETQYF. In DNA form, the CDR3 reads TGTGCCAGCAGCCTCGGACTCGGACAAGAGACCCAGTACTTC.

This rearrangement joins TRBV27 to TRBJ1-3; D remains ambiguous. Trimming pared 6 bases from V and 4 bases from J, leaving 10 bases between. CDR3 length: 13 amino acids. Germline V gene lookup returns CDR1 MNHEY and CDR2 SMNVEV (reference sequence). The CDR3 reads CASSLTEGNTIYF. DNA for the CDR3: TGTGCCAGCAGCCTGACGGAAGGAAACACCATATATTTT.

This clone was recorded only once. V gene TRBV2 combines with J gene TRBJ2-7; a weak D match, TRBD2 (6 bases). Trimming took off 9 bases at V and 3 bases at J, with 15 bases between the two ends. Germline CDR1 and CDR2: SNHLY and FYNNEI. CDR3 length: 13 amino acids. The CDR3 nucleotides read TGTGCCAGTGCGGGGAGTTTCGACTACGAGCAGTACTTC. Protein sequence: CASAGSFDYEQYF.

The chain couples TRBV19 to TRBJ1-2, with D unresolved. The CDR3 totals 13 residues. CDR1 is LNHDA and CDR2 is SQIVND in the germline V gene (reference sequence). The ends were cut back, 1 base at V and 7 bases at J, with 10 bases in the middle. CDR3 bases: TGTGCCAGTAGTATAGTCAGCGGTCGTGGCTACACCTTC. It yields the protein CASSIVSGRGYTF.

The chain carries TRBV15 and TRBJ2-5; D may be TRBD1 (6 bases). Germline V lookup: CDR1 LNHNV, CDR2 YYDKDF (reference sequence). V was shortened by 8 bases and J by 5 bases, with 12 bases between the two germline ends. The CDR3 loop spans 12 amino acids. The CDR3 DNA reads TGTGCCACCTCTGGCAGGGGTGAGACCCAGTACTTC. Amino acids: CATSGRGETQYF.

The chain has TRBV27 and TRBJ1-6, with D tentatively TRBD1 (5 bases). Germline-derived CDR1 and CDR2 are MNHEY and SMNVEV (reference sequence). CDR3 length equals 14 residues. The ends were cut back, 4 bases at V and 14 bases at J, with 18 bases in the middle. The CDR3 reads CASSSRAWGGTLHF. DNA of the CDR3: TGTGCCAGCAGTTCTCGGGCCTGGGGGGGGACCCTCCACTTT.

The chain links TRBV5-6 to TRBJ2-7; 7 bases agree with TRBD1. Losses at the gene ends were 4 bases for V and 4 bases for J; bases not matched to a gene: 5. The CDR3 loop spans 13 amino acids. From germline, CDR1 is SGHDT and CDR2 YYEEEE. The CDR3 loop reads CASSLGQDYEQYF. The CDR3 DNA reads as TGTGCCAGCAGCCTAGGACAGGATTACGAGCAGTACTTC.

The gene calls are TRBV13 and TRBJ2-3, with TRBD2 matching over 9 bases. Germline CDR1 PRHDT, CDR2 FYEKMQ (reference sequence). The CDR3 is made up of 16 amino acids. V shed 0 bases and J 1 base; nucleotides not matched to a gene: 2. The CDR3, as DNA: TGTGCCAGCAGCTTAGGGGCTAGCGGGGGCACAGATACGCAGTATTTT. Amino acids: CASSLGASGGTDTQYF.

The chain joins TRBV15 to TRBJ2-3; 8 nucleotides match TRBD1. Germline values: CDR1 LNHNV, CDR2 YYDKDF (reference sequence). V gave up 1 base and J gave up 5 bases; unmatched junction bases: 11. There are 17 residues in the CDR3. The chain's CDR3 is CATSRVPGQGWVDTQYF. Here the CDR3 DNA reads TGTGCCACCAGCAGAGTTCCCGGACAGGGATGGGTAGATACGCAGTATTTT.

Many counts were recorded for this clone. This chain connects TRBV13 to TRBJ2-5, with D possibly being TRBD1 or TRBD2 (5 bases each). V was trimmed by 5 bases and J by 0 bases, leaving 10 bases between them. Germline V gene data show CDR1 as PRHDT and CDR2 as FYEKMQ (reference sequence). The CDR3 runs 14 residues. CDR3 region: CASSRGPNQETQYF. The CDR3 coding sequence is TGTGCCAGCAGCCGGGGACCGAACCAAGAGACCCAGTACTTC.

The rearrangement uses TRBV12-5 and TRBJ1-5; no reliable D call. Trimming cost V 6 bases and J 9 bases, with 9 bases left between them. The CDR3 is made up of 11 amino acids. CDR1 is LGHNT and CDR2 is FRNRAP in the germline V gene. The CDR3 is CASGPRGPQHF. The CDR3 bases are TGTGCTAGTGGCCCCAGAGGGCCCCAGCATTTT.

The chain links TRBV2 to TRBJ2-2; weak D call: TRBD2 (5 bases). This CDR3 region has 18 residues. Germline V lookup: CDR1 SNHLY, CDR2 FYNNEI. Trimming took 4 bases from V and 4 from J, leaving 22 bases between them. The chain's CDR3 is CASSVRVQVIAGTGELFF. CDR3 in DNA: TGTGCCAGCAGTGTCCGGGTTCAGGTTATCGCGGGCACCGGGGAGCTGTTTTTT.

V and J are TRBV6-1 and TRBJ1-1; D is ambiguous. Germline V CDR1 and CDR2: MNHNS, SASEGT. This CDR3 spans 18 amino acids. V dropped 5 bases and J dropped 0 bases, with 22 bases sitting between them. The CDR3 here is CASSQDPGRWVMNTEAFF. CDR3 bases: TGTGCCAGCAGTCAAGACCCAGGTAGATGGGTGATGAACACTGAAGCTTTCTTT.

This chain links TRBV29-1 with TRBJ2-5; D not certain. The CDR3 has 13 amino acids. V was clipped by 0 bases and J by 3 bases, with 8 bases between them. The germline V gene has CDR1 SQVTM and CDR2 ANQGSEA. For the CDR3, the DNA is TGCAGCGTTGAAGATTGGGCAGAAGAGACCCAGTACTTC. Its translation: CSVEDWAEETQYF. The full variable domain, completed using reference TRBV29-1 and TRBJ2-5, is SAVISQKPSRDICQRGTSLTIQCQVDSQVTMMFWYRQQPGQSLTLIATANQGSEATYESGFVIDKFPISRPNLTFSTLTVSNMSPEDSSIYLCSVEDWAEETQYFGPGTRLLVL.

This clone was counted a few times. The genes are TRBV27 and TRBJ2-3; either TRBD1 or TRBD2 may supply D (6 bases each). V gave up 3 bases and J gave up 3 bases, with 10 bases separating them. This CDR3 has 14 amino acids. The germline gives CDR1 MNHEY, CDR2 SMNVEV (reference sequence). The CDR3 sequence is CASSFRGHTDTQYF. The CDR3 DNA reads as TGTGCCAGCAGTTTTCGGGGGCATACAGATACGCAGTATTTT.

This clone was observed a handful of times. This chain uses TRBV13 with TRBJ2-5; TRBD2 agrees at 11 bases. CDR1 is PRHDT and CDR2 is FYEKMQ in the germline V gene (reference sequence). The CDR3 spans 16 residues. Trimming at V came to 4 bases and at J to 2 bases, leaving 6 bases not matched to a gene. CDR3 amino acids: CASSSRLAGTQETQYF. The CDR3 coding sequence is TGTGCCAGCAGCTCCCGACTAGCGGGGACTCAAGAGACCCAGTACTTC.